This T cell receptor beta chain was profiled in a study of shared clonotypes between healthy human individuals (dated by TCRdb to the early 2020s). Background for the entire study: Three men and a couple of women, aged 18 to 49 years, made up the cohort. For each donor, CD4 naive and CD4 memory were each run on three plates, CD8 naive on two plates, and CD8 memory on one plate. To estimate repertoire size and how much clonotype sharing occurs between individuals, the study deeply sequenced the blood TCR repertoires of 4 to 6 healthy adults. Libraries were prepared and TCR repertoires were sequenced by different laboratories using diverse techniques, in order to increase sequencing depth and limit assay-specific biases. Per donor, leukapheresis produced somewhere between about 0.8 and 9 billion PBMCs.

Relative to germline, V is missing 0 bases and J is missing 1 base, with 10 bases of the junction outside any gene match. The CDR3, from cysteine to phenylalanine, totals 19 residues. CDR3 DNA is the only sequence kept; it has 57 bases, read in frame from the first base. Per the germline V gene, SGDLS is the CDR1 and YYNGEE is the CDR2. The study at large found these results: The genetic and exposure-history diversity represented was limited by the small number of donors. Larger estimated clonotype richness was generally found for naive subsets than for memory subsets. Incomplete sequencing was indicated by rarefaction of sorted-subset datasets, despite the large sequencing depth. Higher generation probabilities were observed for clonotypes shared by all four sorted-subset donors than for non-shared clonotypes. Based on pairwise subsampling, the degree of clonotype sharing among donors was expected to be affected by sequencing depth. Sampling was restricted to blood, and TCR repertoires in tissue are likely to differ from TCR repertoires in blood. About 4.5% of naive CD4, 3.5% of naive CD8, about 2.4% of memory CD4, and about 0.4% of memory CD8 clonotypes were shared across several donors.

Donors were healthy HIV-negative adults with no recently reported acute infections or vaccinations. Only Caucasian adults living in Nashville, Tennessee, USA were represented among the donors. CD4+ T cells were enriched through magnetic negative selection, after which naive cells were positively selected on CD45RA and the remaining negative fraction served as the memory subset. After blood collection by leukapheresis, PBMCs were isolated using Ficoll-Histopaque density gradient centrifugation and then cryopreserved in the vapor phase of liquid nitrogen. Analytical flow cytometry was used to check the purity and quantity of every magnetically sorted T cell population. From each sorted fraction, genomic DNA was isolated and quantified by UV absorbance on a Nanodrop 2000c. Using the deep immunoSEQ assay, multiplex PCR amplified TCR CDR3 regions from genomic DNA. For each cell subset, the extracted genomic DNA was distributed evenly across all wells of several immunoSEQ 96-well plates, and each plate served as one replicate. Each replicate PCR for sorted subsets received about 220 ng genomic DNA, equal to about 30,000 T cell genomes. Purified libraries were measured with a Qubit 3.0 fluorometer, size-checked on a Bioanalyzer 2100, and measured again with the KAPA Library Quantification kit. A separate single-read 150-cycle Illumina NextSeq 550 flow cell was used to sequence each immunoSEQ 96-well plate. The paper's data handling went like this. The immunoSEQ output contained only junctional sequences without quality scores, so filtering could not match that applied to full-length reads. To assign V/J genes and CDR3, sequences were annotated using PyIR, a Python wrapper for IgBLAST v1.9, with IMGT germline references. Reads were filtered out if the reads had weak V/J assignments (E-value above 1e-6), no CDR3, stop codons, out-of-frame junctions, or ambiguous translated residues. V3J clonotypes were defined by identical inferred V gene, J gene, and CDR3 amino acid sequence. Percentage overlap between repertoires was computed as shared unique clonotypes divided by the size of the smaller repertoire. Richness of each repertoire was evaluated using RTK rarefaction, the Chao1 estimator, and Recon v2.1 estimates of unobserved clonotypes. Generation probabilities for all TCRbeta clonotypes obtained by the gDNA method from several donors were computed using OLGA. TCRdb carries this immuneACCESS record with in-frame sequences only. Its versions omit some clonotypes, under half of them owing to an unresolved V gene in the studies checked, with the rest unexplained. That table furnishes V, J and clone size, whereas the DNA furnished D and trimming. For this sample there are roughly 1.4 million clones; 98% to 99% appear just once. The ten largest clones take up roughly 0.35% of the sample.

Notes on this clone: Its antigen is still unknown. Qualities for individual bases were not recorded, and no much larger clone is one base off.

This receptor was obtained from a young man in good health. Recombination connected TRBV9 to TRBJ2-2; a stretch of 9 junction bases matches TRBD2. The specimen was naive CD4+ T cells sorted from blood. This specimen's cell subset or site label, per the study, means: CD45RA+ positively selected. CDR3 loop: CASSVVASGISGNTGELFF. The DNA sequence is TGTGCCAGCAGCGTAGTCGCTAGCGGGATTTCGGGGAACACCGGGGAGCTGTTTTTT.